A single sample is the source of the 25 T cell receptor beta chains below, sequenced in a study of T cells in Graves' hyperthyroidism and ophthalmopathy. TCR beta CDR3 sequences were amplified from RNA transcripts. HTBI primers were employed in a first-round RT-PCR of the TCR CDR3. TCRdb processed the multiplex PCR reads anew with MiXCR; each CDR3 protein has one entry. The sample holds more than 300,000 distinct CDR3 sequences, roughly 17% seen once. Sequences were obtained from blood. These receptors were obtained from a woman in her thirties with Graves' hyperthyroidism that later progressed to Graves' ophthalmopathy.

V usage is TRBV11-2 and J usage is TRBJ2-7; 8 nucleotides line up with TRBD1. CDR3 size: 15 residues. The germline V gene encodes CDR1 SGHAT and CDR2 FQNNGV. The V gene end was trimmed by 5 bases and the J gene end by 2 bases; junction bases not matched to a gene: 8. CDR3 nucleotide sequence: TGTGCCAGCAGCGCCCTCCGGGACAGGCCCTACGAGCAGTACTTC. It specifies CASSALRDRPYEQYF.

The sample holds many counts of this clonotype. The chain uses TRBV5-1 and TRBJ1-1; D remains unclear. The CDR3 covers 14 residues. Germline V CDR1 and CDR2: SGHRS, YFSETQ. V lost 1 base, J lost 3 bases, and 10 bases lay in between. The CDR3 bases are TGCGCCAGCAGCTTGCTTTTTTGGGACACTGAAGCTTTCTTT. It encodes CASSLLFWDTEAFF.

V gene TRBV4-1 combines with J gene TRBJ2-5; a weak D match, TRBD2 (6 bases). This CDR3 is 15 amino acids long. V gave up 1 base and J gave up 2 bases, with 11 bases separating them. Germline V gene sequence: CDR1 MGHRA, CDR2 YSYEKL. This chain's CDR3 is CASSQVWDSQETQYF. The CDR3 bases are TGCGCCAGCAGCCAAGTTTGGGACTCGCAAGAGACCCAGTACTTC.

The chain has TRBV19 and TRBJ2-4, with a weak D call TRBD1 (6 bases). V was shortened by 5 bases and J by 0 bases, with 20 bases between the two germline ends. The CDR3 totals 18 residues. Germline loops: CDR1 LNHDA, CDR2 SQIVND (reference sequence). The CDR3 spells CASSLSLTTGLAKNIQYF. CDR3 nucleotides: TGTGCCAGTAGTCTTTCCCTCACGACAGGCCTAGCCAAAAACATTCAGTACTTC.

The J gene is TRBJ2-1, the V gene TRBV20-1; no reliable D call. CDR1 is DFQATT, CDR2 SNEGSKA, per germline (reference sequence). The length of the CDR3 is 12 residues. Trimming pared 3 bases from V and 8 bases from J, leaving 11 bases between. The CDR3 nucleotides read TGCAGTGCTAGTTCGTCTCCTGATGAGCAGTTCTTC. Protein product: CSASSSPDEQFF.

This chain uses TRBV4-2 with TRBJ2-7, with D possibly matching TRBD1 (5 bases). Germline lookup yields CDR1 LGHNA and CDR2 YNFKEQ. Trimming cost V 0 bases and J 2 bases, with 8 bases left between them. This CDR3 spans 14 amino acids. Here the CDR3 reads CASSQEQGPYEQYF. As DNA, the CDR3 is TGTGCCAGCAGCCAAGAGCAGGGCCCCTACGAGCAGTACTTC.

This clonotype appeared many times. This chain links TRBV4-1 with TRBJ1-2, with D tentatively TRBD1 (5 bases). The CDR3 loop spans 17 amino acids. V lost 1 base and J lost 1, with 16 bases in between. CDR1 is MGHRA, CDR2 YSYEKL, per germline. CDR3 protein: CASSQVVWDVINYGYTF. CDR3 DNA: TGCGCCAGCAGCCAAGTAGTGTGGGACGTCATTAACTATGGCTACACCTTC.

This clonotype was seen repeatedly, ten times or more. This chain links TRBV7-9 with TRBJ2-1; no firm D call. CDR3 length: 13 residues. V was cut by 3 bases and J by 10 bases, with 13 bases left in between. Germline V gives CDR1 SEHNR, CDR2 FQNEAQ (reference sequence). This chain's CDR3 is CASSFFRSGEQFF. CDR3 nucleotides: TGTGCCAGCAGCTTTTTTCGTTCCGGGGAGCAGTTCTTC. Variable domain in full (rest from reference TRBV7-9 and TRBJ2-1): DTGVSQNPRHKITKRGQNVTFRCDPISEHNRLYWYRQTLGQGPEFLTYFQNEAQLEKSRLLSDRFSAERPKGSFSTLEIQRTEQGDSAMYLCASSFFRSGEQFFGPGTRLTVL.

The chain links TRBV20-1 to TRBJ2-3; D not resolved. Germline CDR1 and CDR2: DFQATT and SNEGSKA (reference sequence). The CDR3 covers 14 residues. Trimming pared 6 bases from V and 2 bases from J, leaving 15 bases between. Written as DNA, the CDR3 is TGCAGTGCCAATCCCAGGTTTTCCACAGATACGCAGTATTTT. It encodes CSANPRFSTDTQYF.

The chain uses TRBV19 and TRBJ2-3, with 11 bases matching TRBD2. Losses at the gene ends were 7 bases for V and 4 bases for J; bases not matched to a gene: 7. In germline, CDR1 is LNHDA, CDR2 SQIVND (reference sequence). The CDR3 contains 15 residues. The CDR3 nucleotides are TGTGCCAGTAAAACTAGCGGGAGTGGCGCAGATACGCAGTATTTT. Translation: CASKTSGSGADTQYF. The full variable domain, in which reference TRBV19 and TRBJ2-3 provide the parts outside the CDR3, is DGGITQSPKYLFRKEGQNVTLSCEQNLNHDAMYWYRQDPGQGLRLIYYSQIVNDFQKGDIAEGYSVSREKKESFPLTVTSAQKNPTAFYLCASKTSGSGADTQYFGPGTRLTVL.

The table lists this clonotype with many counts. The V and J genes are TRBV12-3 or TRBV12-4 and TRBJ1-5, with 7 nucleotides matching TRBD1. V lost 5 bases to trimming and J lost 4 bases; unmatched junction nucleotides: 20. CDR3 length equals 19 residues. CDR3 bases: TGTGCCAGCAGTCCATCTATCAAATTACGACAGGGACTGAATCAGCCCCAGCATTTT. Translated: CASSPSIKLRQGLNQPQHF.

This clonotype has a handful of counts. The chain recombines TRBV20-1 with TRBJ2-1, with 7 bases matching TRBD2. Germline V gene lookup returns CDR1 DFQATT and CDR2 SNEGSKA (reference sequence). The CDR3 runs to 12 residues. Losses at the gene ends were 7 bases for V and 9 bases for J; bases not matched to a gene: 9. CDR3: CSVMGEGPEQFF. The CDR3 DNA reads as TGCAGTGTAATGGGGGAGGGCCCTGAGCAGTTCTTC.

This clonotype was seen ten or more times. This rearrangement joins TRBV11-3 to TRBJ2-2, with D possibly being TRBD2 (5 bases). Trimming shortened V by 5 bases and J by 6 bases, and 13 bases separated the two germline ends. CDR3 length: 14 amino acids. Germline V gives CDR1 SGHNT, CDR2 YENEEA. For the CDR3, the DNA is TGTGCCAGCAGCCCCAACTCCGGGGCCGGGGAGCTGTTTTTT. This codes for CASSPNSGAGELFF. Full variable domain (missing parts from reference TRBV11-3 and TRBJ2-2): EAGVVQSPRYKIIEKKQPVAFWCNPISGHNTLYWYLQNLGQGPELLIRYENEEAVDDSQLPKDRFSAERLKGVDSTLKIQPAELGDSAVYLCASSPNSGAGELFFGEGSRLTVL.

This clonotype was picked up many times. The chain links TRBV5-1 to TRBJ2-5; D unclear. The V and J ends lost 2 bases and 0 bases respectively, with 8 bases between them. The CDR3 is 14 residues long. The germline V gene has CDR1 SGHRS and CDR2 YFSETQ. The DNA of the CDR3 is TGCGCCAGCAGCTTATTTGTGGACCAAGAGACCCAGTACTTC. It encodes CASSLFVDQETQYF.

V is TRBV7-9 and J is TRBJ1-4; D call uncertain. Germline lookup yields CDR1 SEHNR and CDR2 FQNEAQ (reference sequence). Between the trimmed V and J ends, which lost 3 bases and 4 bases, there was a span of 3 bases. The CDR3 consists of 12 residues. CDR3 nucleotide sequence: TGTGCCAGCAGCTTCCTTAATGAAAAACTGTTTTTT. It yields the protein CASSFLNEKLFF.

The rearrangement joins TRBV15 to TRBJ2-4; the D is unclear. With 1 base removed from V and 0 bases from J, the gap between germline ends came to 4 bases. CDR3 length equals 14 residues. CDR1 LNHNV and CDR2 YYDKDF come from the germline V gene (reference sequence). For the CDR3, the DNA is TGTGCCACCAGCAGAGGGGTAGCCAAAAACATTCAGTACTTC. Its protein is CATSRGVAKNIQYF.

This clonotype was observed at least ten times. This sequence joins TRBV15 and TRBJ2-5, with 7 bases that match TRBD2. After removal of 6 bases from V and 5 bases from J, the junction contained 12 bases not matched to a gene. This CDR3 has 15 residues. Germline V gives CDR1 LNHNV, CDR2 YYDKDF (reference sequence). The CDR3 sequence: CATSLSGTTEETQYF. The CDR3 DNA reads TGTGCCACCAGTCTCTCCGGGACTACCGAGGAGACCCAGTACTTC.

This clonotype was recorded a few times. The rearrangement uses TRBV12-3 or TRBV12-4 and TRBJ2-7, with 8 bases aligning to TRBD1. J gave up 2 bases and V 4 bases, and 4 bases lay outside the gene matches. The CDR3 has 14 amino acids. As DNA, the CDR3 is TGTGCCAGCAGTTGGACAGGGCGGACCTACGAGCAGTACTTC. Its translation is CASSWTGRTYEQYF.

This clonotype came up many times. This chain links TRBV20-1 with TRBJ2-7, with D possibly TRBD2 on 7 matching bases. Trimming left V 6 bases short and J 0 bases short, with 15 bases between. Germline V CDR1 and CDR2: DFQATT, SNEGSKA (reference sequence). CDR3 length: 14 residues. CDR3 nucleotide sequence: TGCAGTGCAGATAGGGGGGGGAGCTCCTACGAGCAGTACTTC. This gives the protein CSADRGGSSYEQYF.

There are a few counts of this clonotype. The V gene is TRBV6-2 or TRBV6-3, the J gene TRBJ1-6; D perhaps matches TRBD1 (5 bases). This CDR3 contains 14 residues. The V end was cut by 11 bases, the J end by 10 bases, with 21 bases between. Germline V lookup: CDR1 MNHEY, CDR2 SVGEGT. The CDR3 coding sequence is TGTGCCTCCCTCCCTGGGGGGTTGGGATCACCCCTCCACTTT. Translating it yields CASLPGGLGSPLHF.

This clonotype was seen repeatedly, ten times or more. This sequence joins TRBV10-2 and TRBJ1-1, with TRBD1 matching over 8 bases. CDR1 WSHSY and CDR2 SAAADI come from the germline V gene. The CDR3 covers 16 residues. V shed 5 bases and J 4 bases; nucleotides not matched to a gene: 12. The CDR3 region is CASSKTGTGEATEAFF. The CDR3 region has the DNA TGCGCCAGCAGTAAAACCGGGACAGGTGAAGCCACTGAAGCTTTCTTT.

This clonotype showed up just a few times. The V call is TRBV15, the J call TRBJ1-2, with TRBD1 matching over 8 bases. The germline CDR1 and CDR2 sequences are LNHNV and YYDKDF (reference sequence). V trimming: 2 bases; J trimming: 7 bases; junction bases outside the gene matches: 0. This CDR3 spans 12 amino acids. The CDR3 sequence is CATSRTGGGYTF. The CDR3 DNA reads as TGTGCCACCAGCAGAACAGGGGGTGGCTACACCTTC.

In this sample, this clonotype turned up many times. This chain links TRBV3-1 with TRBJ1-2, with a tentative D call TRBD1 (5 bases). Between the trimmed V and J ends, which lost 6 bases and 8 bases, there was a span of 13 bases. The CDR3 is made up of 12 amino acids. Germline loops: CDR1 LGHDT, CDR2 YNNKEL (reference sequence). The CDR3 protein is CASSGDDWGYTF. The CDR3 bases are TGTGCCAGCAGTGGGGACGACTGGGGCTACACCTTC.

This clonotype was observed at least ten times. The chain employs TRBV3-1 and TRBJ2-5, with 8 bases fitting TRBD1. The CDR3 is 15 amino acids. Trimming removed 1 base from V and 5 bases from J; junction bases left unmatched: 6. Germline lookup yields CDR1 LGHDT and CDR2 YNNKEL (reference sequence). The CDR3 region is CASSQVDRGIETQYF. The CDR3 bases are TGTGCCAGCAGCCAAGTAGACAGGGGAATCGAGACCCAGTACTTC.

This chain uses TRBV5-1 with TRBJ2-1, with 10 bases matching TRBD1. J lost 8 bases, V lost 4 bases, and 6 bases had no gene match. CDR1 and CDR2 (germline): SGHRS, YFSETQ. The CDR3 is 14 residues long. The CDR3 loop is CASSVDRGWDEQFF. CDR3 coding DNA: TGCGCCAGCAGCGTGGACAGGGGGTGGGATGAGCAGTTCTTC.